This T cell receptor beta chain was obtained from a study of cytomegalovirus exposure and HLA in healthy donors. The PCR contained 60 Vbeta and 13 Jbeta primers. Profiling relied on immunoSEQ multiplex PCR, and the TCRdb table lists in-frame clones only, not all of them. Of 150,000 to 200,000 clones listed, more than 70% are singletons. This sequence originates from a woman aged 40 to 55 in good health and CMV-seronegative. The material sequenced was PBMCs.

The DNA for the CDR3 is TGTGCCAGCAGTCAACAGGGAGCCTACGGTTACGAGCAGTACGTC. This codes for CASSQQGAYGYEQYV. The chain combines TRBV6-6 with TRBJ2-7; D is perhaps TRBD1 (6 bases). There are 15 residues in the CDR3. The germline V and J ends were trimmed by 5 bases and 4 bases, with 18 bases remaining between them. CDR1 and CDR2 from the germline V gene are MNHNY and SVGAGI (reference sequence).